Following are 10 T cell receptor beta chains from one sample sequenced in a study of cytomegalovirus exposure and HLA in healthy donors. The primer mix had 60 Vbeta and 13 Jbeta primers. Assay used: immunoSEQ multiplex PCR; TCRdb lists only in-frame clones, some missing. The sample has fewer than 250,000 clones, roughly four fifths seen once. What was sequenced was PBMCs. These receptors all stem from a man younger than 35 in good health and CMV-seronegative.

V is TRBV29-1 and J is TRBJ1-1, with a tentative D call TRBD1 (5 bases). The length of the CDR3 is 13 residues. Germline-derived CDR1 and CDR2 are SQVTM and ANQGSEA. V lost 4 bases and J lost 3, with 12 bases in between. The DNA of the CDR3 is TGCAGCGTTGGGCTTCGGGGGGACACTGAAGCTTTCTTT. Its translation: CSVGLRGDTEAFF.

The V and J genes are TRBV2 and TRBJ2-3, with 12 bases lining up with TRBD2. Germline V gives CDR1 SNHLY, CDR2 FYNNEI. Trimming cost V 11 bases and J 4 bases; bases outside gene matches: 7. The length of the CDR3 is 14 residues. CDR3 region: CALQTSGSSDTQYF. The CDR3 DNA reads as TGTGCCTTACAGACTAGCGGGAGTTCAGATACGCAGTATTTT.

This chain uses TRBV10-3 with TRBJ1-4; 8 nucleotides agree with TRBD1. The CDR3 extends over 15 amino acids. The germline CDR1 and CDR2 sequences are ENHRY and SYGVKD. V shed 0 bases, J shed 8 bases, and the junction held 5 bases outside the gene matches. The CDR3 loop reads CAISESTGEREKLFF. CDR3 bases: TGTGCCATCAGTGAGTCGACAGGGGAAAGGGAAAAACTGTTTTTT.

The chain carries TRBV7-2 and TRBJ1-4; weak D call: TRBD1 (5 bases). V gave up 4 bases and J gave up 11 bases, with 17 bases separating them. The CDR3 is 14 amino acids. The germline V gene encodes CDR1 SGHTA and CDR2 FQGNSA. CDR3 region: CASSWKGGEVKLFF. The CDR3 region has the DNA TGTGCCAGCAGCTGGAAGGGAGGGGAAGTGAAACTGTTTTTT.

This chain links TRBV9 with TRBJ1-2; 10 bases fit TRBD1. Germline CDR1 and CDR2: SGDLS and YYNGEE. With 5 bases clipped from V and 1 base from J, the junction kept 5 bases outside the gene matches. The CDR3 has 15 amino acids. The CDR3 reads CASSGGQGDNYGYTF. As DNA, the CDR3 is TGTGCCAGCAGTGGCGGACAGGGGGATAACTATGGCTACACCTTC.

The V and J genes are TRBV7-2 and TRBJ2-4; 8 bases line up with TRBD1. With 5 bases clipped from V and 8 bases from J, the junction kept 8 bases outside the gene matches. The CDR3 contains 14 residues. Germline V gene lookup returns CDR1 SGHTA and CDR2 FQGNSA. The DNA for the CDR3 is TGTGCCAGCAGCCCAAGACAGGGGTTGGACATTCAGTACTTC. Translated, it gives CASSPRQGLDIQYF. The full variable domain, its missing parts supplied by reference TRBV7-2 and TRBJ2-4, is GAGVSQSPSNKVTEKGKDVELRCDPISGHTALYWYRQSLGQGLEFLIYFQGNSAPDKSGLPSDRFSAERTGGSVSTLTIQRTQQEDSAVYLCASSPRQGLDIQYFGAGTRLSVL.

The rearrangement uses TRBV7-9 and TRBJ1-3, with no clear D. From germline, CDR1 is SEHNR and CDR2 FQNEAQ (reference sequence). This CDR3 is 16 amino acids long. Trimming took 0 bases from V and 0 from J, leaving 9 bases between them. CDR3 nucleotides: TGTGCCAGCAGCTTAGCGGCGGGCAACTCTGGAAACACCATATATTTT. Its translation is CASSLAAGNSGNTIYF.

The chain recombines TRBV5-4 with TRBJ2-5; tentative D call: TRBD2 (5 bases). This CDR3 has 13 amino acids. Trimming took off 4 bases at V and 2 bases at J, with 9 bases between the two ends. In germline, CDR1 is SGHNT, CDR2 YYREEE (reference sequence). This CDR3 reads CASSASGQETQYF. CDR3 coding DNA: TGTGCCAGCAGCGCTTCGGGGCAAGAGACCCAGTACTTC.

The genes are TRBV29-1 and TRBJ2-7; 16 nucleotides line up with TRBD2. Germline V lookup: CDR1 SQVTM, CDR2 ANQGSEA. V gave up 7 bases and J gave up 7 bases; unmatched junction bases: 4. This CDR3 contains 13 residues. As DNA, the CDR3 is TGCAGCGCGGGACTAGCGGGGGGGCTTGAGCAGTACTTC. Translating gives CSAGLAGGLEQYF.

CDR3 protein: CASSYSSGRKLFF. Here the CDR3 DNA reads TGTGCCAGCAGTTACTCTTCCGGGAGGAAACTGTTTTTT. This chain links TRBV6-6 with TRBJ1-4, with D unclear. The CDR3 sequence is 13 residues long. V lost 0 bases to trimming and J lost 11 bases, with 10 bases between them. CDR1 and CDR2 from the germline V gene are MNHNY and SVGAGI (reference sequence).